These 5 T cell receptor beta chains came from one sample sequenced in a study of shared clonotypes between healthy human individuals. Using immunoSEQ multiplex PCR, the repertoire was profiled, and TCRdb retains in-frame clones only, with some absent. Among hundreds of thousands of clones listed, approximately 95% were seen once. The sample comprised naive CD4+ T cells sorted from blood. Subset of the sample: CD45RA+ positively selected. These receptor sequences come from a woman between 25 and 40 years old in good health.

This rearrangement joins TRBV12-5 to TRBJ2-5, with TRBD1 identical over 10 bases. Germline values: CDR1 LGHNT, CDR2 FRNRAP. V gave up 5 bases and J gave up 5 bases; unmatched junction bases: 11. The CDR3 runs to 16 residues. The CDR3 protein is CASGRLRDRGWETQYF. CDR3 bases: TGTGCTAGTGGTCGGCTGCGGGACAGGGGATGGGAGACCCAGTACTTC.

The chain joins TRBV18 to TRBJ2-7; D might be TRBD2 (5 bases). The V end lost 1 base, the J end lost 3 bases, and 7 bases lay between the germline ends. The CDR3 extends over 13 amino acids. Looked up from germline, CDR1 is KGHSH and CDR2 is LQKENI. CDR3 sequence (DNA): TGTGCCAGCTCACCACAGGGAGTCTACGAGCAGTACTTC. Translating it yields CASSPQGVYEQYF.

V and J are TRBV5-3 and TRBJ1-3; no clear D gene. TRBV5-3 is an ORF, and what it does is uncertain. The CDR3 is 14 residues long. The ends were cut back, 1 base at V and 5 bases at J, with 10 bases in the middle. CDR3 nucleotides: TGTGCCAGAAGCTTGATAAGTCCCAGAAACACCATATATTTT. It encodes CARSLISPRNTIYF.

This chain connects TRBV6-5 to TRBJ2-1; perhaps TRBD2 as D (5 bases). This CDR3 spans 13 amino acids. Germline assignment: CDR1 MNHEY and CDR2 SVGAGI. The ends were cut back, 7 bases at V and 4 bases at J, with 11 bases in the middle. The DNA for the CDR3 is TGTGCCAGCATCTCCAGCGGATACAATGAGCAGTTCTTC. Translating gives CASISSGYNEQFF.

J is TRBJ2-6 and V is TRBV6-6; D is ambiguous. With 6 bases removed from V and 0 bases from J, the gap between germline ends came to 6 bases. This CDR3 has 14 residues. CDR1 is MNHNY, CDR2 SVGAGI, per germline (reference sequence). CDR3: CASSISSGANVLTF. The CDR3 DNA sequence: TGTGCCAGCAGCATAAGCTCTGGGGCCAACGTCCTGACTTTC.